One and the same sample provided the 25 T cell receptor beta chains below, sequenced in a study of monozygotic twins with inflammatory bowel disease. After re-calling the 5' RACE reads, TCRdb lists one entry per CDR3 protein, DNA absent. This sample's table has fewer than 550,000 distinct CDR3 sequences. What was sequenced was blood. These receptor sequences come from a human donor with ulcerative colitis or Crohn's disease, or a healthy co-twin of an affected twin (not recorded which).

The CDR3 sequence: CASSLSGTDLNTEAFF. V and J are TRBV5-1 and TRBJ1-1; TCRdb gives TRBD1 as the D gene, but with no DNA this cannot be confirmed. The CDR3 spans 16 residues. Per germline, CDR1 SGHRS and CDR2 YFSETQ.

The rearrangement links TRBV20-1 to TRBJ1-1. Germline V gene lookup returns CDR1 DFQATT and CDR2 SNEGSKA (reference sequence). This CDR3 contains 13 residues. The CDR3 loop reads CSASLNPTTEAFF.

The chain couples TRBV29-1 to TRBJ2-2. CDR1 and CDR2 from the germline V gene are SQVTM and ANQGSEA. The CDR3 is made up of 12 amino acids. The CDR3 region is CSVEPNTGELFF.

The chain joins TRBV13 to TRBJ1-1. Germline-derived CDR1 and CDR2 are PRHDT and FYEKMQ (reference sequence). The CDR3 length is 11 residues. The CDR3 spells CASSSHIEAFF.

The chain is built from TRBV4-1 and TRBJ1-6; without DNA, the TCRdb call of TRBD1 cannot be checked. There are 15 residues in the CDR3. The V gene's germline CDR1 is MGHRA and CDR2 YSYEKL. The CDR3 loop reads CASSQLTGKGSPLHF.

V usage is TRBV25-1 and J usage is TRBJ2-7; TCRdb's D gene call, TRBD1, goes unchecked for lack of DNA. This CDR3 has 14 residues. The V gene's germline CDR1 is MGHDK and CDR2 SYGVNS. Here the CDR3 reads CASSAGEGPYEQYF.

V gene TRBV20-1 combines with J gene TRBJ2-1; TCRdb names TRBD2, which stays unverified in the absence of DNA. Germline V gene sequence: CDR1 DFQATT, CDR2 SNEGSKA (reference sequence). The CDR3 runs to 16 residues. The CDR3 is CSAEGPLGSSYNEQFF.

This chain connects TRBV7-2 to TRBJ2-3; no DNA is available, so the TRBD1 call from TCRdb remains unchecked. CDR1 is SGHTA and CDR2 is FQGNSA in the germline V gene. The CDR3 runs to 15 residues. This chain's CDR3 is CASTTRAASTDTQYF. The full variable domain, rest sourced from reference TRBV7-2 and TRBJ2-3, is GAGVSQSPSNKVTEKGKDVELRCDPISGHTALYWYRQSLGQGLEFLIYFQGNSAPDKSGLPSDRFSAERTGGSVSTLTIQRTQQEDSAVYLCASTTRAASTDTQYFGPGTRLTVL.

The chain recombines TRBV10-3 with TRBJ1-1; TCRdb's assignment of TRBD1 cannot be checked, as there is no DNA. This CDR3 has 14 amino acids. CDR1 is ENHRY, CDR2 SYGVKD, per germline. The CDR3 is CAISDGGRGTEAFF.

V gene TRBV20-1 combines with J gene TRBJ2-5; TCRdb names TRBD1, which stays unverified in the absence of DNA. The CDR3 runs 16 residues. The germline V gene encodes CDR1 DFQATT and CDR2 SNEGSKA (reference sequence). CDR3 region: CSAIDPQGGGGETQYF.

This chain joins TRBV18 and TRBJ1-1. The germline CDR1 and CDR2 sequences are KGHSH and LQKENI. CDR3 length: 14 amino acids. The chain's CDR3 is CASSHGRYDTEAFF. Using reference TRBV18 and TRBJ1-1 for the parts outside the CDR3, the full variable domain is NAGVMQNPRHLVRRRGQEARLRCSPMKGHSHVYWYRQLPEEGLKFMVYLQKENIIDESGMPKERFSAEFPKEGPSILRIQQVVRGDSAAYFCASSHGRYDTEAFFGQGTRLTVV.

The V gene is TRBV5-1, the J gene TRBJ2-1. CDR1 and CDR2 from the germline V gene are SGHRS and YFSETQ. The CDR3 loop spans 13 amino acids. This CDR3 is CASMLSGGNEQFF. The variable domain in full, with the rest retrieved from reference TRBV5-1 and TRBJ2-1, is KAGVTQTPRYLIKTRGQQVTLSCSPISGHRSVSWYQQTPGQGLQFLFEYFSETQRNKGNFPGRFSGRQFSNSRSEMNVSTLELGDSALYLCASMLSGGNEQFFGPGTRLTVL.

This rearrangement joins TRBV5-1 to TRBJ1-1. Germline V gene lookup returns CDR1 SGHRS and CDR2 YFSETQ. The CDR3 extends over 15 amino acids. The CDR3 is CASSAGGRKNTEAFF.

The V and J genes are TRBV5-1 and TRBJ2-7; absent DNA, TCRdb's TRBD2 call cannot be checked. The CDR3 extends over 15 amino acids. Germline values: CDR1 SGHRS, CDR2 YFSETQ. CDR3 residues: CASSSRLAGVSEQYF.

The V and J genes are TRBV5-1 and TRBJ1-3; there is no DNA to check the TCRdb D call of TRBD1. This CDR3 is 17 amino acids long. The germline V gene encodes CDR1 SGHRS and CDR2 YFSETQ. CDR3 sequence: CASSLRPTGFSGNTIYF.

The V call is TRBV5-1, the J call TRBJ2-3; TCRdb proposes TRBD1, but this gene call is untestable without DNA. The CDR3 is 14 residues long. Germline V lookup: CDR1 SGHRS, CDR2 YFSETQ. The CDR3 protein is CASSQGLAADTQYF.

J is TRBJ1-2 and V is TRBV6-1. The CDR3 has 14 residues. The germline V gene has CDR1 MNHNS and CDR2 SASEGT. CDR3 amino acids: CASRITDGAYGYTF.

The CDR3 loop reads CASSYGTDPYTF. The V gene is TRBV5-1, the J gene TRBJ1-2; TCRdb reports TRBD1, a call that lacks DNA to check it against. The CDR3 covers 12 residues. Germline CDR1 is SGHRS and CDR2 is YFSETQ.

This chain uses TRBV14 with TRBJ2-5. There are 12 residues in the CDR3. Germline lookup yields CDR1 SGHDN and CDR2 FVKESK. CDR3 sequence reads: CASSPSGGTQYF.

The chain combines TRBV24-1 with TRBJ2-3. This CDR3 is built from 15 residues. Germline CDR1 and CDR2: KGHDR and SFDVKD. The CDR3 sequence: CATSDSGRSTDTQYF.

The chain uses TRBV19 and TRBJ2-1; TCRdb gives TRBD2 as the D gene, but with no DNA this cannot be confirmed. The CDR3 is 15 amino acids. From germline, CDR1 is LNHDA and CDR2 SQIVND (reference sequence). Here the CDR3 reads CASTPESGAYNEQFF.

This chain uses TRBV9 with TRBJ2-3; TCRdb names TRBD2, which stays unverified in the absence of DNA. The CDR3 consists of 18 residues. In germline, CDR1 is SGDLS, CDR2 YYNGEE. This chain's CDR3 is CASSFLAGGLGGTDTQYF.

The chain carries TRBV7-2 and TRBJ2-5; TCRdb returns TRBD2, unconfirmable since there is no DNA. From germline, CDR1 is SGHTA and CDR2 FQGNSA. There are 16 residues in the CDR3. CDR3 amino acids: CASSLNFPPKSWTQYF.

The chain uses TRBV2 and TRBJ2-7; TCRdb's D call of TRBD1 is untestable without DNA. This CDR3 has 13 amino acids. From germline, CDR1 is SNHLY and CDR2 FYNNEI. This chain's CDR3 is CASQNAPGLLFNF.

The chain uses TRBV6-1 and TRBJ2-3; TCRdb returns TRBD2, unconfirmable since there is no DNA. The CDR3 is 18 amino acids. CDR1 MNHNS and CDR2 SASEGT come from the germline V gene. CDR3 in amino acids: CASSPGTSGGVGTDTQYF.